This T cell receptor (beta chain) derives from a study of blood T cell repertoires in COVID-19. The wider study: Acute and convalescent COVID-19 specimens originated in the United States, Italy and Spain. Sample material is recorded as cDNA or gDNA derived from T cells, B-cell-depleted T cells, or PBMCs.

Method: immunoSEQ multiplex PCR; TCRdb's copy keeps in-frame clones and lacks some. The table lists around 190,000 clones, about four fifths of them singletons. There are 22 residues in the CDR3. Germline assignment: CDR1 LGHNA and CDR2 YNFKEQ. Trimming at V came to 0 bases and at J to 4 bases, leaving 16 bases not matched to a gene. The sequencing sample was made of peripheral blood. This sequence joins TRBV4-2 and TRBJ2-6; 12 bases match TRBD1. The TCR sequence derives from a man between 65 and 79 years old with active or convalescent COVID-19. CDR3 nucleotide sequence: TGTGCCAGCAGCCAAGAAGAGGGAATCGAGGGACAGGGGGCGTCGGGGGCCAACGTCCTGACTTTC. Translation: CASSQEEGIEGQGASGANVLTF.